This is a list of T cell receptor beta chains from one sample in a study of T cell responses to AZD1222 COVID-19 vaccine. Libraries were prepared by immunoSEQ multiplex PCR; TCRdb keeps only in-frame clonotypes and omits some of them. The sample lists some 130,000 clones; just under 95% were seen once. The material sequenced was peripheral blood, taken 28 days after the second AZD1222 dose. These receptors were collected from an adult who received the AZD1222 COVID-19 vaccine. Both conserved end residues are part of each CDR3. The D gene is left open where the match is weak. The size field is filled for only some rows; it gives once, few, many or a size class.

clone size	D gene	V gene	J gene	CDR3 DNA	CDR3 protein
.	.	TRBV7-2	TRBJ2-7	TGTGCCAGCAGCTTCGTTGGTAGCGCGGACGAGCAGTACTTC	CASSFVGSADEQYF
few	.	TRBV7-9	TRBJ1-2	TGTGCCAGCAGCTTAACACGGCTAAGGGGTGGCTACACCTTC	CASSLTRLRGGYTF
few	.	TRBV6-1	TRBJ2-7	TGTGCCAGCAGTGAACAGCCGGATTCCTACGAGCAGTACTTC	CASSEQPDSYEQYF
.	.	TRBV7-9	TRBJ1-5	TGTGCCAGCAGCTGGGCAGGTGGCAATCAGCCCCAGCATTTT	CASSWAGGNQPQHF
.	.	TRBV28	TRBJ2-7	TGTGCCAGCAGTTTACCCGGGGGCCGCTGGGGCGAGCAGTACTTC	CASSLPGGRWGEQYF
.	.	TRBV6-2/TRBV6-3	TRBJ1-1	TGTGCCAGCAGTCGACAGCTGAACACTGAAGCTTTCTTT	CASSRQLNTEAFF
.	.	TRBV7-3	TRBJ2-6	TGTGCCAGCAGTACAGGGTCTGGGGCCAACGTCCTGACTTTC	CASSTGSGANVLTF
.	.	TRBV7-9	TRBJ1-2	TGTGCCAGCAGCTTAGGAGGGGACGGCTACACCTTC	CASSLGGDGYTF
.	.	TRBV19	TRBJ1-2	TGTGCCAGTAGTCGGGGGGGGAACTATGGCTACACCTTC	CASSRGGNYGYTF
.	.	TRBV10-3	TRBJ1-5	TGTGCCACCAGGACAGATAAATTTAGCAATCAGCCCCAGCATTTT	CATRTDKFSNQPQHF
.	.	TRBV27	TRBJ1-1	TGTGCCAGCGTAAATCTGGGGGGTGCCACTGAAGCTTTCTTT	CASVNLGGATEAFF
.	.	TRBV5-1	TRBJ1-2	TGCGCCAGCAGTTACCAAGGTTATGGCTACACCTTC	CASSYQGYGYTF
.	.	TRBV19	TRBJ1-2	TGTGCCAGTAGGGGGACCGCCCGATCTCACTATGGCTACACCTTC	CASRGTARSHYGYTF
.	.	TRBV15	TRBJ1-1	TGTGCCACCAGCAGAGTGCAGGGACACACTGAAGCTTTCTTT	CATSRVQGHTEAFF
.	.	TRBV2	TRBJ1-5	TGTGCCAGCATGTTAGACAGATATAGCAATCAGCCCCAGCATTTT	CASMLDRYSNQPQHF
.	.	TRBV2	TRBJ1-6	TGTGCCAGCAGGGGGGGAGGTGAACCCCTCCACTTT	CASRGGGEPLHF
.	TRBD2	TRBV2	TRBJ2-7	TGTGCCAGCAAGTGGACGGGGGGAGCTAAGCAGTACTTC	CASKWTGGAKQYF